Sequencing of this T cell receptor beta chain was carried out in a study of response to subunit inactivated influenza vaccine. Germline lookup yields CDR1 LGHDT and CDR2 YNNKEL (reference sequence). The V end lost 3 bases, the J end lost 17 bases, and 16 bases lay between the germline ends. The CDR3 sequence is 12 residues long. The table lists this clonotype with a few counts. TCRdb reprocessed the RT-PCR reads with MiXCR, giving one entry per CDR3 protein. The sample contains approximately 680,000 distinct CDR3 sequences, around 16% of which appear only once. This sequence joins TRBV3-1 and TRBJ1-4; unclear D gene. The sequenced sample was PBMCs from blood, obtained less than 13 days after vaccination. The sequence was obtained from a man between 45 and 60 years old who received an inactivated influenza vaccine. CDR3 in amino acids: CASSHPRIQAFF. Here the CDR3 DNA reads TGTGCCAGCAGCCATCCCAGGATCCAGGCTTTTTTT. The variable domain in full, completed from reference TRBV3-1 and TRBJ1-4, reads DTAVSQTPKYLVTQMGNDKSIKCEQNLGHDTMYWYKQDSKKFLKIMFSYNNKELIINETVPNRFSPKSPDKAHLNLHINSLELGDSAVYFCASSHPRIQAFFGSGTQLSVL.